The 22 T cell receptor beta chains given below trace back to one sample, sequenced in a study of post-analysis software for immune sequencing data. Their antigen targets remain unknown. Study results and caveats: When patients were compared with controls, 4 or 5 TRBV segments were more frequent, TRBV5-6, TRBV5-1 and TRBV20-1 among them.

Unique molecular identifiers tagged the TCR beta cDNA libraries. TCRdb processed the PCR reads anew with MiXCR; each CDR3 protein has one entry. Among about 540,000 distinct CDR3 sequences listed, approximately 31% were seen once. Specimen: blood. The source of these receptors is a girl under 18 with multiple sclerosis.

A few counts support this clonotype. The chain is built from TRBV10-3 and TRBJ2-1, with D hard to call. The V end lost 4 bases, the J end lost 9 bases, and 13 bases lay between the germline ends. The CDR3 has 13 amino acids. Looked up from germline, CDR1 is ENHRY and CDR2 is SYGVKD. The CDR3 DNA reads as TGTGCCATCAGTGTCCAGGTTTTAGGTGAGCAGTTCTTC. It codes for CAISVQVLGEQFF.

At least ten counts were recorded for this clonotype. This chain joins TRBV20-1 and TRBJ2-5, with D possibly TRBD1 on 6 matching bases. V lost 1 base, J lost 7 bases, and 13 bases lay in between. The germline gives CDR1 DFQATT, CDR2 SNEGSKA (reference sequence). The length of the CDR3 is 13 residues. The CDR3 DNA reads as TGCAGTGCTAGAGGTACAGGGTCGGCGACCCAGTACTTC. This translates into CSARGTGSATQYF.

This clonotype was seen a single time. The V and J genes are TRBV7-9 and TRBJ2-3; TRBD2 matches at 8 bases. Germline CDR1 is SEHNR and CDR2 is FQNEAQ (reference sequence). J gave up 6 bases and V 4 bases, and 6 bases lay outside the gene matches. The CDR3 contains 14 residues. In DNA, the CDR3 is TGTGCCAGCAGCTCAGGACTAGCCTATGATACGCAGTATTTT. This translates into CASSSGLAYDTQYF.

The chain links TRBV20-1 to TRBJ2-5, with 7 bases fitting TRBD1. With V trimmed by 6 bases and J by 11 bases, 15 bases remained unmatched. The CDR3 has 13 amino acids. Germline V lookup: CDR1 DFQATT, CDR2 SNEGSKA (reference sequence). The CDR3 DNA is TGCAGTGCGCCGGACAGGTCCTACGGAGAGCAGTACTTC. Translation: CSAPDRSYGEQYF.

The gene calls are TRBV13 and TRBJ2-7; D possibly matches TRBD1 or TRBD2 (5 bases each). The CDR3 contains 16 residues. Trimming removed 7 bases from V and 0 bases from J, with 19 bases in between. Germline CDR1 is PRHDT and CDR2 is FYEKMQ (reference sequence). CDR3 amino acids: CASTKGRVGSSYEQYF. CDR3 DNA: TGTGCCAGCACAAAGGGCAGGGTGGGGAGCTCCTACGAGCAGTACTTC.

V usage is TRBV5-1 and J usage is TRBJ1-2, with a possible D match to TRBD1 (6 bases). CDR1 is SGHRS, CDR2 YFSETQ, per germline. Trimming pared 0 bases from V and 0 bases from J, leaving 12 bases between. This CDR3 has 16 amino acids. This CDR3 is CASSLGRGSPNYGYTF. The CDR3 DNA sequence: TGCGCCAGCAGCTTGGGCAGGGGATCACCTAACTATGGCTACACCTTC.

The chain couples TRBV20-1 to TRBJ2-5; 8 positions match TRBD2. The V and J ends lost 5 bases and 1 base, in that order; junction bases with no gene match: 9. The CDR3 consists of 15 residues. Looked up from germline, CDR1 is DFQATT and CDR2 is SNEGSKA (reference sequence). The CDR3 here is CSACVLSGAQETQYF. The CDR3 DNA reads as TGCAGTGCTTGTGTCCTTAGCGGGGCCCAAGAGACCCAGTACTTC.

The V and J genes are TRBV9 and TRBJ2-5, with TRBD2 matching 9 bases. The J call may not be correct, given that the DNA end is closer to TRBJ2-7. Germline V lookup: CDR1 SGDLS, CDR2 YYNGEE. This CDR3 has 14 residues. The CDR3 DNA follows: TGTGCCAGCAGCCCTAGCGGGGCCCGTAGCGAGCAGTACTTC. It translates to CASSPSGARSEQYF.

V usage is TRBV20-1 and J usage is TRBJ2-3; 8 positions agree with TRBD2. The CDR3 has 15 residues. In germline, CDR1 is DFQATT, CDR2 SNEGSKA (reference sequence). The ends lost 5 bases at V and 2 bases at J; junction bases unmatched: 9. The CDR3 DNA reads TGCAGTGCTCAGAAAGCGGGGGCTCTCACAGATACGCAGTATTTT. Translating gives CSAQKAGALTDTQYF.

This rearrangement joins TRBV7-9 to TRBJ1-4, with D unresolved. Germline loops: CDR1 SEHNR, CDR2 FQNEAQ (reference sequence). The germline V and J ends were trimmed by 5 bases and 8 bases, with 15 bases remaining between them. The CDR3 is 14 residues long. CDR3 nucleotides: TGTGCCAGCAGCCCAGGCAGGATTAAGGAAAAACTGTTTTTT. Translating it yields CASSPGRIKEKLFF.

V usage is TRBV4-2 and J usage is TRBJ1-3; D remains ambiguous. The CDR3 loop spans 17 amino acids. Germline V gene data show CDR1 as LGHNA and CDR2 as YNFKEQ. V dropped 2 bases and J dropped 8 bases, with 22 bases sitting between them. The CDR3 DNA follows: TGTGCCAGCAGCCAACATTATAACGACATCTCAGGAGACACCATATATTTT. Protein sequence: CASSQHYNDISGDTIYF.

The chain recombines TRBV5-1 with TRBJ1-2; TRBD1 matches 7 bases. Germline values: CDR1 SGHRS, CDR2 YFSETQ. V lost 2 bases and J lost 0; bases outside the gene matches: 13. The CDR3 spans 18 residues. This chain's CDR3 is CASSLTSARGASNYGYTF. The DNA for the CDR3 is TGCGCCAGCAGCTTAACATCGGCCAGGGGGGCATCTAACTATGGCTACACCTTC.

This clonotype was observed a handful of times. CDR3 residues: CASSQGQGVFGYTF. The CDR3 bases are TGTGCCAGCAGTCAAGGACAGGGTGTATTTGGCTACACCTTC. The chain combines TRBV12-3 or TRBV12-4 with TRBJ1-2; 8 nucleotides match TRBD1. The junction had 9 bases not matched to a gene; V was cut back by 5 bases and J by 7 bases. This CDR3 has 14 amino acids.

Here the CDR3 reads CASSLRLHYNEQYF. The CDR3 DNA reads TGCGCCAGCAGCTTAAGACTTCACTACAATGAGCAGTACTTC. The rearrangement links TRBV5-1 to TRBJ2-5; D is unclear. The V end was cut by 2 bases, the J end by 11 bases, with 19 bases between. There are 14 residues in the CDR3. Germline assignment: CDR1 SGHRS and CDR2 YFSETQ. Combining the CDR3 with reference TRBV5-1 and TRBJ2-5 gives the whole variable domain KAGVTQTPRYLIKTRGQQVTLSCSPISGHRSVSWYQQTPGQGLQFLFEYFSETQRNKGNFPGRFSGRQFSNSRSEMNVSTLELGDSALYLCASSLRLHYNEQYFGPGTRLLVL.

V gene TRBV10-3 combines with J gene TRBJ1-5; no clear D gene. CDR1 and CDR2 from the germline V gene are ENHRY and SYGVKD. This CDR3 has 15 residues. Trimming removed 0 bases from V and 5 bases from J, with 11 bases in between. CDR3 region: CAISESLGSYQPQHF. The CDR3 nucleotides are TGTGCCATCAGTGAGTCGCTAGGGTCCTATCAGCCCCAGCATTTT.

The CDR3 DNA reads as TGTGCCAGCAGCTTAGCGATAGCGGGGGGAGAGACCCAGTACTTC. This encodes CASSLAIAGGETQYF. This chain connects TRBV7-2 to TRBJ2-5; TRBD2 agrees at 10 bases. CDR1 is SGHTA and CDR2 is FQGNSA in the germline V gene. CDR3 length equals 15 residues. V lost 0 bases and J lost 4; bases outside the gene matches: 2.

The chain has TRBV7-9 and TRBJ2-3; TRBD1 matches at 9 bases. Germline V gene data show CDR1 as SEHNR and CDR2 as FQNEAQ (reference sequence). After removal of 5 bases from V and 12 bases from J, the junction contained 15 bases not matched to a gene. The CDR3 runs to 15 residues. CDR3 amino acids: CASSQRDRAWGTQYF. The CDR3 nucleotides are TGTGCCAGCAGCCAAAGGGACAGGGCCTGGGGTACACAGTATTTT.

V and J are TRBV29-1 and TRBJ2-3, with unresolved D. This CDR3 comprises 12 residues. Germline-derived CDR1 and CDR2 are SQVTM and ANQGSEA. Trimming took 7 bases from V and 3 from J, leaving 11 bases between them. CDR3 nucleotide sequence: TGCAGCGCTTTGGACGAGACAGATACGCAGTATTTT. Its translation: CSALDETDTQYF.

V and J are TRBV15 and TRBJ2-3; D gene uncertain. The CDR3 has 13 amino acids. Germline CDR1 and CDR2: LNHNV and YYDKDF (reference sequence). V lost 0 bases to trimming and J lost 7 bases, with 8 bases between them. The DNA of the CDR3 is TGTGCCACCAGCAGAGATAGGCATAATACGCAGTATTTT. Amino acid sequence: CATSRDRHNTQYF.

The genes are TRBV20-1 and TRBJ1-5; the D gene is possibly TRBD1 (6 bases). Germline loops: CDR1 DFQATT, CDR2 SNEGSKA (reference sequence). The V and J ends lost 2 bases and 11 bases respectively, with 13 bases between them. This CDR3 is built from 12 residues. The DNA of the CDR3 is TGCAGTGCTAGAATACGGGGGGGCTCCCAGCATTTT. Its translation is CSARIRGGSQHF.

The J gene is TRBJ1-1, the V gene TRBV12-3 or TRBV12-4; D is perhaps TRBD1 (5 bases). V was cut by 5 bases and J by 0 bases, with 10 bases left in between. The CDR3 extends over 14 amino acids. Here the CDR3 reads CASSGGRLNTEAFF. CDR3 nucleotides: TGTGCCAGCAGTGGGGGACGGCTGAACACTGAAGCTTTCTTT.

This chain uses TRBV9 with TRBJ2-3; D is undetermined. Trimming removed 1 base from V and 6 bases from J, with 9 bases in between. The CDR3 consists of 13 residues. Germline lookup yields CDR1 SGDLS and CDR2 YYNGEE. The CDR3: CASSVYISDTQYF. CDR3 DNA sequence: TGTGCCAGCAGCGTATACATATCGGATACGCAGTATTTT.